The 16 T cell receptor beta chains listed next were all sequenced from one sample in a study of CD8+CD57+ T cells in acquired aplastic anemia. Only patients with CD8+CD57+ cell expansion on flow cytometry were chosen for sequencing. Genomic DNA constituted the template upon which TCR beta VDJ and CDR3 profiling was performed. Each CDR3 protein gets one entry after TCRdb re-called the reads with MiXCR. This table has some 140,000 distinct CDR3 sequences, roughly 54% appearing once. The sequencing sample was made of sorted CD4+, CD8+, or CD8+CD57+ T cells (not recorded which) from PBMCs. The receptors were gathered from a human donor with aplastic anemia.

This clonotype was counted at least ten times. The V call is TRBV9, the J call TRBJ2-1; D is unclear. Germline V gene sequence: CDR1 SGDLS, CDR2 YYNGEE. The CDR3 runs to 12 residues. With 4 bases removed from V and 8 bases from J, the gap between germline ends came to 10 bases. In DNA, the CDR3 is TGTGCCAGCAGCTTTCGGACCCATGAGCAGTTCTTC. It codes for CASSFRTHEQFF.

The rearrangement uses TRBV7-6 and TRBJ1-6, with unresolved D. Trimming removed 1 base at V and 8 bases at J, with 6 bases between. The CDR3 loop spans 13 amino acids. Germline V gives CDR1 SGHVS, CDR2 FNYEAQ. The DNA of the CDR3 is TGTGCCAGCAGCTTAGAGGGTTATTCACCCCTCCACTTT. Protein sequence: CASSLEGYSPLHF.

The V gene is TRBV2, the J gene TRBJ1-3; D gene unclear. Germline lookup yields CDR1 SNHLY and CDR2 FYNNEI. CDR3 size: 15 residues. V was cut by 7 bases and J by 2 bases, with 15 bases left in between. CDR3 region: CASKSSARTGNTIYF. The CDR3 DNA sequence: TGTGCCAGCAAATCTAGTGCTAGGACTGGAAACACCATATATTTT.

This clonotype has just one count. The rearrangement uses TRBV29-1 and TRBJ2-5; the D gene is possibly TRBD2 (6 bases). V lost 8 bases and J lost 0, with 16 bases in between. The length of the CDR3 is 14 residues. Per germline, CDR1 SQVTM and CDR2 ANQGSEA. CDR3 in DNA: TGCAGCAGTTACCTCCGGAGGGACCAAGAGACCCAGTACTTC. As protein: CSSYLRRDQETQYF.

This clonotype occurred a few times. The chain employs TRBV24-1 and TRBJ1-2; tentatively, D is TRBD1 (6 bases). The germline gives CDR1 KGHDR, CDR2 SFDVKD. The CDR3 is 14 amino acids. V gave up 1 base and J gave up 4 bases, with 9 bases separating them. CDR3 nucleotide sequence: TGTGCCACCAGTGATTTCAGGGGAGGCTATGGCTACACCTTC. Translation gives CATSDFRGGYGYTF.

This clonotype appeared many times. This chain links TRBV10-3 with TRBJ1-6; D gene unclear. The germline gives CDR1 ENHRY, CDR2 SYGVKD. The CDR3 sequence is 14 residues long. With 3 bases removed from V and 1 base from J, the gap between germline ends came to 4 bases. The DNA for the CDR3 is TGTGCCATCAGTGATGTTTCCTATAATTCACCCCTCCACTTT. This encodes CAISDVSYNSPLHF.

In DNA, the CDR3 is TGTGCCACCAGTGATTTGATGGGGGACCCAGATACGCAGTATTTT. This encodes CATSDLMGDPDTQYF. J is TRBJ2-3 and V is TRBV24-1; D may correspond to TRBD1 or TRBD2 (5 bases each). The CDR3 runs 15 residues. The germline V gene has CDR1 KGHDR and CDR2 SFDVKD. V lost 0 bases and J lost 4, with 10 bases in between.

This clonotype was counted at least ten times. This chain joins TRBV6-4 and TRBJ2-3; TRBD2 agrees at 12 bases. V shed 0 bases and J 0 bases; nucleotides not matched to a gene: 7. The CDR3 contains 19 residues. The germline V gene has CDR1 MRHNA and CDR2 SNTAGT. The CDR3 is CASSDSATSGGASTDTQYF. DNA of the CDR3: TGTGCCAGCAGTGACTCAGCGACTAGCGGGGGAGCTAGCACAGATACGCAGTATTTT.

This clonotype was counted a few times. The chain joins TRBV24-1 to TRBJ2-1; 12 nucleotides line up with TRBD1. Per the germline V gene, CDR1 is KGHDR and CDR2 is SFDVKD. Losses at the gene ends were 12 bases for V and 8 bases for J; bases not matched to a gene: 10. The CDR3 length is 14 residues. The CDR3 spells CAAQGTGGADEQFF. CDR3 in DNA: TGTGCCGCGCAAGGGACAGGGGGCGCGGATGAGCAGTTCTTC.

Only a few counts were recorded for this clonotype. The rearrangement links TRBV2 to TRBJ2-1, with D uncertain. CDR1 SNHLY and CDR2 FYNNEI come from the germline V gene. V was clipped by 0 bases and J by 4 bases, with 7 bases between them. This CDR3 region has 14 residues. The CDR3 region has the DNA TGTGCCAGCAGTGAAGCGAGCCCGTACAATGAGCAGTTCTTC. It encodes CASSEASPYNEQFF.

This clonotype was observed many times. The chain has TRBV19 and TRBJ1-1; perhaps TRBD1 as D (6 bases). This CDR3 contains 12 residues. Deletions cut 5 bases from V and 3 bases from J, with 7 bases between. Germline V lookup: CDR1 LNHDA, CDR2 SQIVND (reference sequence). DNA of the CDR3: TGTGCCAGTAGTGACAGGTACACTGAAGCTTTCTTT. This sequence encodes CASSDRYTEAFF.

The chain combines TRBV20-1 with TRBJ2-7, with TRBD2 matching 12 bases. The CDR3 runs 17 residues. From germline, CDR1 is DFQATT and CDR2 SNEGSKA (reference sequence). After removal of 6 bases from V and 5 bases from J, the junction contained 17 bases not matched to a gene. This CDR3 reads CSAQGLAGLVGSHEQYF. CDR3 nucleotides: TGCAGTGCCCAAGGACTAGCGGGGCTAGTTGGGTCCCACGAGCAGTACTTC.

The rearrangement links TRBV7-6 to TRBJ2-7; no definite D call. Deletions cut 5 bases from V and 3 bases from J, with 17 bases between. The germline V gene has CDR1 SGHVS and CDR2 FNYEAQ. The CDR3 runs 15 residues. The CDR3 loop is CASSQVGGRYYEQYF. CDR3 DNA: TGTGCCAGCAGCCAAGTCGGTGGCAGGTACTACGAGCAGTACTTC.

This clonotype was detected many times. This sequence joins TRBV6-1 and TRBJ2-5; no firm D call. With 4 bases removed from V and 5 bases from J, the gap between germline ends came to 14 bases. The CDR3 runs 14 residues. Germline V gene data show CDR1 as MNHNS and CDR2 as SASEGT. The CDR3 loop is CASSALSGRETQYF. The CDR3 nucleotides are TGTGCCAGCAGTGCGCTCTCAGGAAGGGAGACCCAGTACTTC.

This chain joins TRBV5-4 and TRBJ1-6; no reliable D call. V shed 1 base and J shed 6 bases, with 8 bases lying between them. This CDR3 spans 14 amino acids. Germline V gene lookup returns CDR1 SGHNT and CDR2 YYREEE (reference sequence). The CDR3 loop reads CASSLTVVNSPLHF. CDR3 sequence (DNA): TGTGCCAGCAGCTTGACAGTGGTTAATTCACCCCTCCACTTT.

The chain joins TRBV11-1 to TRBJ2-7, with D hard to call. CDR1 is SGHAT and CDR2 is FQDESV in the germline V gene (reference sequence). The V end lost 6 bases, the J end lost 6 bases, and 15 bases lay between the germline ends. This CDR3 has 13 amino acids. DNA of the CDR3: TGTGCCAGCAGTTCGACCACCCCATTCGAGCAGTACTTC. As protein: CASSSTTPFEQYF.